What follows describes a single T cell receptor beta chain. Its antigen is undetermined. These data come from a study of identical twins. General study points: The presence of invariant MAIT and iNKT cells could partly confound analyses of zero-insertion sequences. Models predicted too little out-of-frame TCR alpha sharing in monozygotic twins.

TCRdb processed the 5' RACE reads anew with MiXCR; each CDR3 protein has one entry. Of 450,000 to 600,000 distinct CDR3 sequences in the sample, about a fifth are singletons; the top ten hold approximately 0.52%. Germline V CDR1 and CDR2: SGHAT, FQNNGV. The CDR3 loop spans 17 amino acids. V lost 5 bases and J 2 bases, leaving 22 bases between the germline ends. These data are also associated with another study on yellow fever vaccine responses in identical twins.

This TCR came from a woman aged 18-29 years in good health. The gene calls are TRBV11-2 and TRBJ2-7; possibly TRBD2 for D (5 bases). The sequenced material came from CD4+ T cells sorted from blood. The CDR3, as DNA: TGTGCCAGCAGCCACCGGGTCGGGTCGGGAACCACCTACGAGCAGTACTTC. This gives the protein CASSHRVGSGTTYEQYF.